The 28 T cell receptor beta chains in this list originate from one sample, sequenced in a study of blood T cells in healthy people across ages. The use of a sample-barcoded 5' primer and a J-beta primer mix characterized a second PCR of roughly 7 to 11 cycles. TCRdb redid the calling of the 5' RACE reads with MiXCR, one entry per CDR3 protein. The sample has more than 650,000 distinct CDR3 sequences, around a quarter seen once. These sequences were also reported in another study, on T cells of mothers and their children.

The sequenced material came from blood. Source of these receptors: a boy between 10 and 17 years old in good health.

This clonotype was picked up a small number of times. The genes are TRBV6-1 and TRBJ1-4; the match to TRBD1 covers 8 bases. There are 14 residues in the CDR3. CDR1 MNHNS and CDR2 SASEGT come from the germline V gene. V was pared by 5 bases and J by 7 bases, with 6 bases of the junction left unmatched. CDR3 DNA: TGTGCCAGCAGTAGAGACAGGGGCCGTGAAAAACTGTTTTTT. Translated, it gives CASSRDRGREKLFF.

This clonotype has only a few counts. This chain links TRBV11-3 with TRBJ2-3, with a possible D match to TRBD2 (6 bases). CDR1 SGHNT and CDR2 YENEEA come from the germline V gene. The CDR3 length is 16 residues. V dropped 4 bases and J dropped 0 bases, with 14 bases sitting between them. The CDR3 nucleotides are TGTGCCAGCAGCTCAGGGATTAGCGGCAGCACAGATACGCAGTATTTT. Amino acid sequence: CASSSGISGSTDTQYF.

This clonotype came up a few times. The chain combines TRBV6-1 with TRBJ2-1; no clear D gene. The tail of the sequence fits TRBJ2-7 better, so the J call may be wrong. This CDR3 is 15 amino acids long. In germline, CDR1 is MNHNS, CDR2 SASEGT. CDR3 DNA: TGTGCCAGCAGCCGGGCTGGGTACGCAGACTACGAGCAGTACTTC. Its protein product is CASSRAGYADYEQYF.

This clonotype was found a few times. This rearrangement joins TRBV4-1 to TRBJ2-5; TRBD2 matches 14 bases. CDR3 size: 16 residues. In germline, CDR1 is MGHRA, CDR2 YSYEKL. Trimming removed 4 bases from V and 5 bases from J; junction bases left unmatched: 6. The CDR3 nucleotides are TGCGCCAGCAGCCCACGGACTAGCGGGGGGATGGAGACCCAGTACTTC. Its protein product is CASSPRTSGGMETQYF.

This clonotype has just a few counts. The chain uses TRBV5-1 and TRBJ1-6; D unclear. Germline assignment: CDR1 SGHRS and CDR2 YFSETQ. This CDR3 region has 15 residues. V dropped 2 bases and J dropped 3 bases, with 9 bases sitting between them. The CDR3 coding sequence is TGCGCCAGCAGCTTAGACACCGGCTATAATTCACCCCTCCACTTT. Translation gives CASSLDTGYNSPLHF.

This chain joins TRBV5-1 and TRBJ2-5; D possibly corresponds to TRBD1 (6 bases). V was trimmed by 1 base and J by 4 bases, leaving 14 bases between them. The CDR3 is 15 residues long. CDR1 and CDR2 from the germline V gene are SGHRS and YFSETQ. For the CDR3, the DNA is TGCGCCAGCAGCTTGATAAATCGGGACACAGAGACCCAGTACTTC. Its translation is CASSLINRDTETQYF.

The table lists this clonotype with a few counts. This chain uses TRBV20-1 with TRBJ2-7; 10 positions agree with TRBD1. Unmatched junction bases numbered 9, after V lost 8 bases and J lost 5 bases. Germline CDR1 DFQATT, CDR2 SNEGSKA (reference sequence). The CDR3 sequence is 13 residues long. DNA for the CDR3: TGCAGTACCCCCGGGACAGGGGAGGACGAGCAGTACTTC. It is translated as CSTPGTGEDEQYF.

This clonotype was seen a few times. The chain has TRBV5-1 and TRBJ1-1; maybe TRBD1 (5 bases). Germline CDR1 reads SGHRS; CDR2 reads YFSETQ. There are 17 residues in the CDR3. The V gene lost 3 bases and the J gene lost 0 bases, with 18 bases spanning the gap. The CDR3 region has the DNA TGCGCCAGCAGCTCCCACGGGGGGAGTGTGATGAACACTGAAGCTTTCTTT. It encodes CASSSHGGSVMNTEAFF.

The chain has TRBV9 and TRBJ1-2; D not certain. The germline gives CDR1 SGDLS, CDR2 YYNGEE. The CDR3 is made up of 12 amino acids. V dropped 10 bases and J dropped 8 bases, with 18 bases sitting between them. CDR3 DNA: TGTGCCCGAAGACCGCAGTTTGAGGGCTACACCTTC. Translation gives CARRPQFEGYTF.

The count of this clonotype is one. The chain is built from TRBV12-3 or TRBV12-4 and TRBJ1-2; D possibly corresponds to TRBD1 (6 bases). V shed 5 bases and J shed 2 bases, with 18 bases lying between them. There are 16 residues in the CDR3. The CDR3 nucleotides are TGTGCCAGCAGTCCGACCCCGACAGGACCGAACTATGGCTACACCTTC. This codes for CASSPTPTGPNYGYTF.

This clonotype is a singleton in its sample. The chain couples TRBV6-5 to TRBJ2-7; 10 bases fit TRBD2. V shed 4 bases and J 0 bases; nucleotides not matched to a gene: 6. The CDR3 loop spans 16 amino acids. Germline V gene lookup returns CDR1 MNHEY and CDR2 SVGAGI. CDR3 amino acids: CASSSGTSVSSYEQYF. The DNA for the CDR3 is TGTGCCAGCAGTTCCGGGACTAGCGTTTCCTCCTACGAGCAGTACTTC.

The chain employs TRBV6-6 and TRBJ1-1, with unresolved D. V lost 2 bases and J lost 1, with 11 bases in between. The CDR3 runs 15 residues. Germline V lookup: CDR1 MNHNY, CDR2 SVGAGI (reference sequence). DNA for the CDR3: TGTGCCAGCAGTTACGATCCAGCCTCGAACACTGAAGCTTTCTTT. It yields the protein CASSYDPASNTEAFF.

This clonotype appeared a few times. The chain employs TRBV5-4 and TRBJ2-7; D is perhaps TRBD1 or TRBD2 (6 bases each). Per the germline V gene, CDR1 is SGHNT and CDR2 is YYREEE (reference sequence). The CDR3 runs 15 residues. Trimming cost V 0 bases and J 8 bases, with 18 bases left between them. CDR3 sequence: CASSLALPQGGKQYF. The CDR3, as DNA: TGTGCCAGCAGCTTGGCGCTACCCCAAGGGGGGAAGCAGTACTTC.

This sequence joins TRBV24-1 and TRBJ2-2, with 9 bases that match TRBD1. The CDR3 has 17 residues. CDR1 KGHDR and CDR2 SFDVKD come from the germline V gene. V was clipped by 4 bases and J by 4 bases; unmatched bases: 9. The CDR3, as DNA: TGTGCCACCAGTGAATTCGACAGGGGGTCTGTCACCGGGGAGCTGTTTTTT. This encodes CATSEFDRGSVTGELFF.

The table lists this clonotype with a few counts. The rearrangement links TRBV2 to TRBJ2-5; D unresolved. Trimming removed 2 bases from V and 0 bases from J, with 7 bases in between. Germline V gene sequence: CDR1 SNHLY, CDR2 FYNNEI. The CDR3 is 14 amino acids. Here the CDR3 DNA reads TGTGCCAGCAGTGAACAAGATCACCAAGAGACCCAGTACTTC. Its translation is CASSEQDHQETQYF.

This chain links TRBV15 with TRBJ1-5; no clear D gene. V lost 5 bases to trimming and J lost 4 bases, with 12 bases between them. In germline, CDR1 is LNHNV, CDR2 YYDKDF (reference sequence). There are 14 residues in the CDR3. Written as DNA, the CDR3 is TGTGCCACCAGCTCCCGTCTCCAGAATCAGCCCCAGCATTTT. Its translation: CATSSRLQNQPQHF.

The genes are TRBV6-5 and TRBJ2-5; 12 nucleotides match TRBD1. CDR3 size: 21 residues. Germline loops: CDR1 MNHEY, CDR2 SVGAGI. With V trimmed by 0 bases and J by 5 bases, 19 bases remained unmatched. The CDR3 region is CASSYSRPRRDRGQFRETQYF. The CDR3 DNA reads as TGTGCCAGCAGTTACTCGCGGCCCCGTAGGGACAGGGGGCAATTTCGGGAGACCCAGTACTTC.

The chain recombines TRBV24-1 with TRBJ2-3; D not certain. The CDR3 totals 12 residues. The germline V and J ends were trimmed by 6 bases and 8 bases, with 11 bases remaining between them. CDR1 and CDR2 from the germline V gene are KGHDR and SFDVKD. CDR3 protein: CATSPWTLTQYF. CDR3 DNA sequence: TGTGCCACCAGTCCCTGGACCCTTACGCAGTATTTT.

The chain is built from TRBV7-9 and TRBJ2-1, with 8 bases identical to TRBD2. V trimming: 1 base; J trimming: 3 bases; junction bases outside the gene matches: 2. The CDR3 has 15 residues. Germline assignment: CDR1 SEHNR and CDR2 FQNEAQ (reference sequence). The DNA of the CDR3 is TGTGCCAGCAGCTTAGGTAGCGGGGACTACAATGAGCAGTTCTTC. Translation: CASSLGSGDYNEQFF. Based on the CDR3 plus reference TRBV7-9 and TRBJ2-1, the full variable domain is DTGVSQNPRHKITKRGQNVTFRCDPISEHNRLYWYRQTLGQGPEFLTYFQNEAQLEKSRLLSDRFSAERPKGSFSTLEIQRTEQGDSAMYLCASSLGSGDYNEQFFGPGTRLTVL.

Concerning this clonotype: The junction departs from the called germline gene at one end, perhaps through a read error. The chain links TRBV5-5 to TRBJ2-7; TRBD1 might be the D (6 bases). This CDR3 comprises 14 residues. Germline CDR1 is SGHKS and CDR2 is YYEKEE (reference sequence). CDR3 protein: CASSLADSPYEQYF. The CDR3 region has the DNA TGTGCCAGCAGTTTGGCGGACAGCCCCTACGAGCAGTACTTC. Using reference TRBV5-5 and TRBJ2-7 for the parts outside the CDR3, the full variable domain is DAGVTQSPTHLIKTRGQQVTLRCSPISGHKSVSWYQQVLGQGPQFIFQYYEKEERGRGNFPDRFSARQFPNYSSELNVNALLLGDSALYLCASSLADSPYEQYFGPGTRLTVT.

The chain uses TRBV10-3 and TRBJ1-4; D unclear. Trimming left V 8 bases short and J 3 bases short, with 16 bases between. The CDR3 consists of 15 residues. The V gene's germline CDR1 is ENHRY and CDR2 SYGVKD. Here the CDR3 DNA reads TGTGCCATCGTCCCCCCTCCGGCACCTAATGAAAAACTGTTTTTT. Amino acid sequence: CAIVPPPAPNEKLFF.

About this clonotype: Sequence at one end of the junction differs from germline and may be a read error. The J gene is TRBJ2-5, the V gene TRBV7-7; D not resolved. CDR3 length equals 13 residues. Germline assignment: CDR1 SSHAT and CDR2 FNYEAQ (reference sequence). The CDR3 region has the DNA TGTGCTAGCAGCGTATACAGAGAAGAGACCCAGTACTTC. Protein product: CASSVYREETQYF.

The chain joins TRBV6-1 to TRBJ2-3; D gene unclear. This CDR3 is 12 amino acids long. Germline CDR1 reads MNHNS; CDR2 reads SASEGT. V shed 4 bases and J shed 6 bases, with 8 bases lying between them. CDR3 nucleotide sequence: TGTGCCAGCAGTGTTCTGAGGGATACGCAGTATTTT. This codes for CASSVLRDTQYF.

This clonotype was detected only once. The V gene is TRBV2, the J gene TRBJ2-1; 16 nucleotides agree with TRBD2. CDR3 size: 15 residues. CDR1 and CDR2 from the germline V gene are SNHLY and FYNNEI. Losses at the gene ends were 7 bases for V and 10 bases for J; bases not matched to a gene: 7. The CDR3 is CASIGTSGGAGEQFF. The CDR3 DNA reads as TGTGCCAGCATAGGGACTAGCGGGGGGGCGGGAGAGCAGTTCTTC.

This chain links TRBV3-1 with TRBJ2-1; 8 bases match TRBD1. The length of the CDR3 is 16 residues. Germline V lookup: CDR1 LGHDT, CDR2 YNNKEL (reference sequence). V lost 5 bases, J lost 3 bases, and 9 bases stayed unmatched. Here the CDR3 DNA reads TGTGCCAGCAGCTCGCGGGACAGGCCCTACTACAATGAGCAGTTCTTC. This gives the protein CASSSRDRPYYNEQFF.

The V and J genes are TRBV29-1 and TRBJ1-1; TRBD1 might be the D (5 bases). The V gene lost 3 bases and the J gene lost 1 base, with 15 bases spanning the gap. The CDR3 spans 15 residues. Germline CDR1 and CDR2: SQVTM and ANQGSEA. DNA for the CDR3: TGCAGCGTTGAGGGACCAGGGAGGGGGAACACTGAAGCTTTCTTT. As protein: CSVEGPGRGNTEAFF.

V usage is TRBV10-3 and J usage is TRBJ2-4; no clear D gene. The germline CDR1 and CDR2 sequences are ENHRY and SYGVKD. Trimming shortened V by 3 bases and J by 8 bases, and 20 bases separated the two germline ends. This CDR3 region has 16 residues. CDR3: CAISEQITTRQHIQYF. CDR3 in DNA: TGTGCCATCAGTGAACAAATTACGACAAGGCAACACATTCAGTACTTC.

In its sample, this clonotype was seen a few times. At one of its ends the junction is not consistent with the germline gene, which may arise from a read error. This chain connects TRBV5-1 to TRBJ2-2; no definite D call. The CDR3 contains 14 residues. The germline V gene encodes CDR1 SGHRS and CDR2 YFSETQ. The CDR3 reads CASSVDPNIGELFF. DNA of the CDR3: TGCGCCAGCAGCGTGGACCCGAACATCGGGGAGCTGTTTTTT.